This T cell receptor beta chain derives from a study of cytomegalovirus exposure and HLA in healthy donors. General observations from the study: Specificity for CMV antigens was confirmed in vitro for three of the CMV-associated chains.

Both 60 Vbeta primers and 13 Jbeta primers went into the PCR. The repertoire was sequenced with immunoSEQ multiplex PCR; TCRdb's copy has only in-frame clones and lacks some. Of around 200,000 clones in the sample, roughly four fifths were seen once. On this clone itself: Its antigen is unknown.

The V end lost 5 bases, the J end lost 5 bases, and 15 bases lay between the germline ends. Germline values: CDR1 MNHEY, CDR2 SVGAGI. The CDR3 consists of 14 residues. This rearrangement joins TRBV6-5 to TRBJ1-1; D call uncertain. The source material was PBMCs. The TCR sequence derives from a woman between 18 and 29 years old in good health and CMV-seronegative. CDR3 sequence reads: CASSGPRQRTEAFF. In nucleotides, the CDR3 is TGTGCCAGCAGTGGCCCCCGGCAGAGGACTGAAGCTTTCTTT.